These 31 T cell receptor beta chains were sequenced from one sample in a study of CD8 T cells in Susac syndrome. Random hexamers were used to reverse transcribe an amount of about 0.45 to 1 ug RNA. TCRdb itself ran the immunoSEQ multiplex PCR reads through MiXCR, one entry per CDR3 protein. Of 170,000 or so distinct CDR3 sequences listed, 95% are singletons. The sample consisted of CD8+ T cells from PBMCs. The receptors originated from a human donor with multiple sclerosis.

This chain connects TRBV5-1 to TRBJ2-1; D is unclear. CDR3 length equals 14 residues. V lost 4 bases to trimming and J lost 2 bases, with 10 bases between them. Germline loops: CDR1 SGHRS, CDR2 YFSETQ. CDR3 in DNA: TGCGCCAGCAGCGAGCTCGGCCCCTACAATGAGCAGTTCTTC. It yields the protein CASSELGPYNEQFF.

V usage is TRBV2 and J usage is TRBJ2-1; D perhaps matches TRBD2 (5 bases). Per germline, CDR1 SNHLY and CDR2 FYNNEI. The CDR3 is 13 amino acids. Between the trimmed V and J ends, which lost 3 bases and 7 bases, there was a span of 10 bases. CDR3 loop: CASSETPGNEQFF. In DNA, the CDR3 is TGTGCCAGCAGTGAGACTCCGGGGAATGAGCAGTTCTTC.

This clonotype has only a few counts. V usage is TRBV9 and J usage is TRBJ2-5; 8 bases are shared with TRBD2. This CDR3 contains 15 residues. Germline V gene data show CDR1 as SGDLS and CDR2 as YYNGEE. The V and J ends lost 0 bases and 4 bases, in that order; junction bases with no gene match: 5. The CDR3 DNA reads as TGTGCCAGCAGCGTAGAGGCCGGGGGGGGAGAGACCCAGTACTTC. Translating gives CASSVEAGGGETQYF.

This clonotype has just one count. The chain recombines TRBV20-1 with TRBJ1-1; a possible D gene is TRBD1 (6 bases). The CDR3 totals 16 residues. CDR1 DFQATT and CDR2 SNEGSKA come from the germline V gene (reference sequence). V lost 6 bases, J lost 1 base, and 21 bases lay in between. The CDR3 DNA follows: TGCAGTGCATCGACAGACTACCAGGGGAGGAACACTGAAGCTTTCTTT. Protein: CSASTDYQGRNTEAFF.

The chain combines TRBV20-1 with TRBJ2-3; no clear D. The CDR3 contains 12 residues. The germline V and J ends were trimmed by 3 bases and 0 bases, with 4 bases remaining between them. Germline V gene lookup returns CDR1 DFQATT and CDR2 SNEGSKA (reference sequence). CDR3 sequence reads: CSARGSTDTQYF. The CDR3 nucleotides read TGCAGTGCTAGGGGTAGCACAGATACGCAGTATTTT.

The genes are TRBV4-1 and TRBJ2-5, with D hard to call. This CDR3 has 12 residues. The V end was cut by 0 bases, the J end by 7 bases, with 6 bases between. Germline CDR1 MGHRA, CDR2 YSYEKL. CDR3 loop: CASSQDLGTQYF. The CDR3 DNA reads TGCGCCAGCAGCCAAGATCTTGGGACCCAGTACTTC.

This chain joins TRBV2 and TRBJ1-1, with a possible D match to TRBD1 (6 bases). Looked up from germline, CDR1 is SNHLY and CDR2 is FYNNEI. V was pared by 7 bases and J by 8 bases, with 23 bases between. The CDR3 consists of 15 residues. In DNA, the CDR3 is TGTGCCAGCACGGTTAAAGACAGGCCCTTTAACGAAGCTTTCTTT. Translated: CASTVKDRPFNEAFF.

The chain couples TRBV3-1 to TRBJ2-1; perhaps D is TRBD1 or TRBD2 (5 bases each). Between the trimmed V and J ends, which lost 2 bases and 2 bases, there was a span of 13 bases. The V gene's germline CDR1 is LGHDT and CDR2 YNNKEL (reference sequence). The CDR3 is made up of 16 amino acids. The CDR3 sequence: CASSQLVGVPYNEQFF. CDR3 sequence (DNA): TGTGCCAGCAGCCAATTGGTGGGGGTCCCCTACAATGAGCAGTTCTTC.

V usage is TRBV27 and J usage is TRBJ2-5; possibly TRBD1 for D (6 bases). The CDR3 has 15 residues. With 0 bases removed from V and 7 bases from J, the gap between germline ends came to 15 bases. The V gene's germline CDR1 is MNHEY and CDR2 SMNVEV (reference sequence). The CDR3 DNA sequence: TGTGCCAGCAGTTTATCCATGACAGGTGGTTGGACCCAGTACTTC. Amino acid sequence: CASSLSMTGGWTQYF.

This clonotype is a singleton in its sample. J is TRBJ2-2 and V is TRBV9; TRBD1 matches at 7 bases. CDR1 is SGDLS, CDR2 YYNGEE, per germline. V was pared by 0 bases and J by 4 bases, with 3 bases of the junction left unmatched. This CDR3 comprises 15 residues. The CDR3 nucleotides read TGTGCCAGCAGCGTAGCGGGGACAGCCACCGGGGAGCTGTTTTTT. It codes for CASSVAGTATGELFF.

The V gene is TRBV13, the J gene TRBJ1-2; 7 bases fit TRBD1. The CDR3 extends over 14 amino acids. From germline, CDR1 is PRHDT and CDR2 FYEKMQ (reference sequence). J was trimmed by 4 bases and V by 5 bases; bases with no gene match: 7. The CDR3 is CASSGRGPGYGYTF. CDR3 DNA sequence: TGTGCCAGCAGCGGAAGGGGGCCCGGCTATGGCTACACCTTC.

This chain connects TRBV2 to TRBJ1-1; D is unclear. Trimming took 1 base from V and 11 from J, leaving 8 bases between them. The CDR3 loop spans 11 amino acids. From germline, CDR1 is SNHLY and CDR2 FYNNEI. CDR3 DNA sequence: TGTGCCAGCAGTGAAGGGGCGGCTGCTTTCTTT. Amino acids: CASSEGAAAFF.

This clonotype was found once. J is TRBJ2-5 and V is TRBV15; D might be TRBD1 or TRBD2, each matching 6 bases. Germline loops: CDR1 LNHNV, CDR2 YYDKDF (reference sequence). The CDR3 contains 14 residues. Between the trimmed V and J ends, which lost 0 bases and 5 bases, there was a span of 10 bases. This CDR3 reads CATSRDGGPETQYF. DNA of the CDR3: TGTGCCACCAGCAGAGATGGGGGGCCGGAGACCCAGTACTTC.

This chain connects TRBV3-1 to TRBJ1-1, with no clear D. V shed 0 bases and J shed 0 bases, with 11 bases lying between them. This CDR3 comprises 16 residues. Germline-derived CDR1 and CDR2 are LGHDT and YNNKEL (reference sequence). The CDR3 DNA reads TGTGCCAGCAGCCAAGATCGGGAGAGACTGAACACTGAAGCTTTCTTT. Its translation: CASSQDRERLNTEAFF.

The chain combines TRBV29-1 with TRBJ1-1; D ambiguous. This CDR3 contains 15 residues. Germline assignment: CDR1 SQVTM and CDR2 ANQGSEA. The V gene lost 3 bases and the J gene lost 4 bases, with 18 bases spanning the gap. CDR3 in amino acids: CSVDGRAAGRTEAFF. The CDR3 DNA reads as TGCAGCGTTGACGGGAGGGCTGCAGGTCGCACTGAAGCTTTCTTT. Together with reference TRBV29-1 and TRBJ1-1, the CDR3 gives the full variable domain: SAVISQKPSRDICQRGTSLTIQCQVDSQVTMMFWYRQQPGQSLTLIATANQGSEATYESGFVIDKFPISRPNLTFSTLTVSNMSPEDSSIYLCSVDGRAAGRTEAFFGQGTRLTVV.

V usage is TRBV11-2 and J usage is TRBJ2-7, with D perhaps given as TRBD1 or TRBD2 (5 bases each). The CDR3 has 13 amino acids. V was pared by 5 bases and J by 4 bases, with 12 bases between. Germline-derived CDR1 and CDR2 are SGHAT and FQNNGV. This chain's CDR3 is CASSEGPLYEQYF. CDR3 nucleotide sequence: TGTGCCAGCAGCGAGGGACCACTATACGAGCAGTACTTC.

For the CDR3, the DNA is TGTGCCAGCAGGGGCTACCCCAACTATGGCTACACCTTC. This gives the protein CASRGYPNYGYTF. The genes are TRBV3-1 and TRBJ1-2; D uncertain. The CDR3 is made up of 13 amino acids. V lost 6 bases and J lost 2, with 10 bases in between. Germline lookup yields CDR1 LGHDT and CDR2 YNNKEL (reference sequence).

CDR3 bases: TGCAGTGCTTTTGACATCCTCTATGGCTACACCTTC. This codes for CSAFDILYGYTF. The chain recombines TRBV20-1 with TRBJ1-2; D is unclear. Trimming stripped 5 bases from V and 4 bases from J, with 11 bases between. The CDR3 has 12 amino acids. CDR1 is DFQATT and CDR2 is SNEGSKA in the germline V gene (reference sequence).

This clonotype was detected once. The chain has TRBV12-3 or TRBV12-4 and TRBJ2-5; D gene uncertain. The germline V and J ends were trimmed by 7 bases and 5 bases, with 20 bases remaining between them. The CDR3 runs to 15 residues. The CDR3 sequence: CASNTHYGGTETQYF. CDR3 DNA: TGTGCCAGCAACACCCACTACGGTGGTACGGAGACCCAGTACTTC.

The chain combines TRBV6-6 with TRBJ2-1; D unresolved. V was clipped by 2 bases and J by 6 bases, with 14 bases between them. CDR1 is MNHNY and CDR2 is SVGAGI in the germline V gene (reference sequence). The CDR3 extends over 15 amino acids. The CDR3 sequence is CASSYGDRGTNEQFF. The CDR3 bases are TGTGCCAGCAGTTACGGAGACCGAGGAACCAATGAGCAGTTCTTC.

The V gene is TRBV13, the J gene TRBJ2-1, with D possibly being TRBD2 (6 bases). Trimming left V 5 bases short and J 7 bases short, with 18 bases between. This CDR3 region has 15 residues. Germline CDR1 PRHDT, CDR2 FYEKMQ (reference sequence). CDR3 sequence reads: CASSPGVALWNEQFF. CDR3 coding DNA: TGTGCCAGCAGCCCGGGGGTAGCTCTATGGAATGAGCAGTTCTTC.

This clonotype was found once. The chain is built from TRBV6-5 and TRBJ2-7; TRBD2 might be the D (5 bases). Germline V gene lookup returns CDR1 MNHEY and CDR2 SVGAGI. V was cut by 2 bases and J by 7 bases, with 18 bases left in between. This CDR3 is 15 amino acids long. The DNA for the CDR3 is TGTGCCAGCAGTTACGGGATTCCCCCTTCGGGGGAGCAGTACTTC. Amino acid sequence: CASSYGIPPSGEQYF.

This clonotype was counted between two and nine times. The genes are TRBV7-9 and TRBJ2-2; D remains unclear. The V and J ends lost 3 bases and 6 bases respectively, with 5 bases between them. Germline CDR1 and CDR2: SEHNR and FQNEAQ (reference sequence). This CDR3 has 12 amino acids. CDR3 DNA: TGTGCCAGCAGCTTTCGCCCCGGGGAGCTGTTTTTT. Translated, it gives CASSFRPGELFF.

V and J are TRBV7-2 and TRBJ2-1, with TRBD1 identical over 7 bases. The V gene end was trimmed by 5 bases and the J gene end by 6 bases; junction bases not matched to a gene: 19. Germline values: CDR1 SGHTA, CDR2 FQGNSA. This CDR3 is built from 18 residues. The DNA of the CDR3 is TGTGCCAGCAGCCCAGATGGACAGGCCTCGCATAGGGGCAATGAGCAGTTCTTC. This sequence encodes CASSPDGQASHRGNEQFF.

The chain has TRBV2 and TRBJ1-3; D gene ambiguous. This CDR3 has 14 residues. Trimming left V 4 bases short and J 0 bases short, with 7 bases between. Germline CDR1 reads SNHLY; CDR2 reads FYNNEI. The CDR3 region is CASSGPHSGNTIYF. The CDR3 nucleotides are TGTGCCAGCAGTGGCCCGCACTCTGGAAACACCATATATTTT.

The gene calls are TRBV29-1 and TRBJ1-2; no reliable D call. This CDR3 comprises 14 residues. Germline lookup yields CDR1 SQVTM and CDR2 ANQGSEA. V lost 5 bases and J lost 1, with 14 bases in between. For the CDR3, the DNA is TGCAGCGTTCCCGCGGTAGGGAGTAACTATGGCTACACCTTC. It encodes CSVPAVGSNYGYTF. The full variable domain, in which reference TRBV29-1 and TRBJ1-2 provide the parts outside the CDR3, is SAVISQKPSRDICQRGTSLTIQCQVDSQVTMMFWYRQQPGQSLTLIATANQGSEATYESGFVIDKFPISRPNLTFSTLTVSNMSPEDSSIYLCSVPAVGSNYGYTFGSGTRLTVV.

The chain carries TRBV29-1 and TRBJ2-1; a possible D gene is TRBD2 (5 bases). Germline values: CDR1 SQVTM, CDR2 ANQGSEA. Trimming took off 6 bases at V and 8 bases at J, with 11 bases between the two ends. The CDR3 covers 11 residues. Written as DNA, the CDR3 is TGCAGCGTGATAGCGTTCCATGAGCAGTTCTTC. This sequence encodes CSVIAFHEQFF.

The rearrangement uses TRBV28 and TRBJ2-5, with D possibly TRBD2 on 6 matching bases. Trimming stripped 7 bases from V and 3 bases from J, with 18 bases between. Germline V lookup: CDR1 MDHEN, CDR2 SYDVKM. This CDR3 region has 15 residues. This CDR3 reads CASKGLEGLEETQYF. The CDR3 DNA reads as TGTGCCAGCAAGGGGTTGGAGGGCCTAGAAGAGACCCAGTACTTC.

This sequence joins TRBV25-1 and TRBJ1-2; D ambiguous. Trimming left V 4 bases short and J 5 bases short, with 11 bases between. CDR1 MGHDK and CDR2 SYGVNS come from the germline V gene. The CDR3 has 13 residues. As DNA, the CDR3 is TGTGCCAGCAGTGGATGGGAGGGATATGGCTACACCTTC. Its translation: CASSGWEGYGYTF.

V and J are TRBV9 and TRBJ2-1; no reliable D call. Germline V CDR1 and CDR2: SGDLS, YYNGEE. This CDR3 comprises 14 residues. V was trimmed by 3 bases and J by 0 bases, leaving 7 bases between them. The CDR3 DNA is TGTGCCAGCAGCGGTTTCGACTCCTACAATGAGCAGTTCTTC. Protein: CASSGFDSYNEQFF.

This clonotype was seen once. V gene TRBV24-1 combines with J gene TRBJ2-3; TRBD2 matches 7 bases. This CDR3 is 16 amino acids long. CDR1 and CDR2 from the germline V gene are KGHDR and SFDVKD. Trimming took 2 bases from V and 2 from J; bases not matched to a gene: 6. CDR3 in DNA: TGTGCCACCAGTGATTCCAAGGAGCGGGACACAGATACGCAGTATTTT. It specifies CATSDSKERDTDTQYF.